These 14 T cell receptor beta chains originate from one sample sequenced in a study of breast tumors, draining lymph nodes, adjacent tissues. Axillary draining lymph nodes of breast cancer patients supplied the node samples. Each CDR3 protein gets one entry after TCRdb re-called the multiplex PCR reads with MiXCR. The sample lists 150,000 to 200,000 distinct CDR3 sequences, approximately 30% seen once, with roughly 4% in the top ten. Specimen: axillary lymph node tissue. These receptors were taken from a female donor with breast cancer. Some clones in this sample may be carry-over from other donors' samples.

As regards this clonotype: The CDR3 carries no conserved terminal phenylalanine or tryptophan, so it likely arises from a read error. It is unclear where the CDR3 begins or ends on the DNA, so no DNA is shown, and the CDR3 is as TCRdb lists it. CDR3 region: CSARVGGTQSL. The chain links TRBV20-1 to TRBJ2-5. Counting both end residues, the CDR3 totals 11 amino acids. Germline values: CDR1 DFQATT, CDR2 SNEGSKA (reference sequence).

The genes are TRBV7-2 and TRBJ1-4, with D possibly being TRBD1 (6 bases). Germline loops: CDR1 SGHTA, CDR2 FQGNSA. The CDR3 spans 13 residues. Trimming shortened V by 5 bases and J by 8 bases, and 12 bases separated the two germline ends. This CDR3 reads CASSEAGGEKLFF. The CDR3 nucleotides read TGTGCCAGCAGCGAGGCGGGGGGCGAAAAACTGTTTTTT.

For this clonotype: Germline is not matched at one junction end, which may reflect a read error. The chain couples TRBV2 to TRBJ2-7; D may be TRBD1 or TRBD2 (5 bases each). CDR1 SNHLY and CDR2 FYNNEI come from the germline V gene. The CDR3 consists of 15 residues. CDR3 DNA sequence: TGTGCTAACGCTCAGTTCGGGGACCTCTCCTACGAGCAGTGCTTC. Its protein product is CANAQFGDLSYEQCF.

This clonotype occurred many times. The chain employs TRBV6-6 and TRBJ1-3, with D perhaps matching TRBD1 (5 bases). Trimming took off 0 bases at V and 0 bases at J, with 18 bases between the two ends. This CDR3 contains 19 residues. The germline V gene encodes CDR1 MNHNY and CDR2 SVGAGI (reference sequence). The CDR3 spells CASSYSRTRQRTSGNTIYF. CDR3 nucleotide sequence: TGTGCCAGCAGTTACTCTCGGACCCGACAGCGGACCTCTGGAAACACCATATATTTT.

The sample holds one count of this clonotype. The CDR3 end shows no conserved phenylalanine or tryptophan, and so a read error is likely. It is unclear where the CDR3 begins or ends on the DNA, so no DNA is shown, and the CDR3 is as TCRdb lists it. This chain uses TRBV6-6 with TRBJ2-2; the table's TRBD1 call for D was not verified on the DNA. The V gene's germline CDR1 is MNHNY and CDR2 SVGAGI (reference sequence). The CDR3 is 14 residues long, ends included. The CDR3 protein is CASKRDTNTGELMS.

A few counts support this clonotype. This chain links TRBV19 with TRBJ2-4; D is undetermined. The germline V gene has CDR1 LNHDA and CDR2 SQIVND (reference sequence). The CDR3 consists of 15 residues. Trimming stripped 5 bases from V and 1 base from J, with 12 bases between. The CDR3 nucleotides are TGTGCCAGTAGTCTGGGAACTCTGGCCAAAAACATTCAGTACTTC. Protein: CASSLGTLAKNIQYF.

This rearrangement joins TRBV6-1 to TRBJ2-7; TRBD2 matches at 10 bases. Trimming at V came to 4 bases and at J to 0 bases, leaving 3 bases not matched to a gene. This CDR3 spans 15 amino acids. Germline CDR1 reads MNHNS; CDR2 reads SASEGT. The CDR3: CASSGERGGSYEQYF. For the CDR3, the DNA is TGTGCCAGCAGTGGAGAGCGGGGGGGCTCCTACGAGCAGTACTTC.

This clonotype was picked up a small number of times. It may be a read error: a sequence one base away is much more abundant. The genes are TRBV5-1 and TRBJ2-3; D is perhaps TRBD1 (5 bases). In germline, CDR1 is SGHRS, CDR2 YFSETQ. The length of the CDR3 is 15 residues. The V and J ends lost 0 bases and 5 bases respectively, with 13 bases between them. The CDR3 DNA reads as TGCGCCAGCAGCTTGGGTGCTTCCAGGGAAGATACGCAGTATTTT. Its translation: CASSLGASREDTQYF.

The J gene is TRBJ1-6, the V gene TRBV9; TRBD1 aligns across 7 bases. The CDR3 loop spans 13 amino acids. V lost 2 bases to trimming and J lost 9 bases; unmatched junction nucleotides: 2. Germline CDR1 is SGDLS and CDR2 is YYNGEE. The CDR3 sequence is CASSVGTASPLHF. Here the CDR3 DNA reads TGTGCCAGCAGCGTCGGGACAGCTTCACCCCTCCACTTT.

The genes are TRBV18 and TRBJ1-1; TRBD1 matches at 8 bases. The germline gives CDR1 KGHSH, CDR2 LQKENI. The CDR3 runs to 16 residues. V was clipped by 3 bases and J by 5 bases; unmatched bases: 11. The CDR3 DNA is TGTGCCAGCTCACCGGCATGGGGGACAGGCGGGACTGAAGCTTTCTTT. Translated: CASSPAWGTGGTEAFF.

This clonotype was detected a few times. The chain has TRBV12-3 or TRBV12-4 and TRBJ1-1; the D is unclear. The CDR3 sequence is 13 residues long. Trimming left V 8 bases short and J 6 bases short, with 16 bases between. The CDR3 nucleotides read TGTGCCAGCGGGCCTAGGAGAGGGTCTGAAGCTTTCTTT. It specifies CASGPRRGSEAFF.

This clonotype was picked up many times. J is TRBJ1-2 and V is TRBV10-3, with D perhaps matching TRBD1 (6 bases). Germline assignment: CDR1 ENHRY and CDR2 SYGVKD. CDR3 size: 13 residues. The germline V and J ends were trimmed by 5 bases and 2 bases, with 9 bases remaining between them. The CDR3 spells CAISSTGNYGYTF. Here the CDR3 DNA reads TGTGCCATCAGTTCGACAGGAAACTATGGCTACACCTTC.

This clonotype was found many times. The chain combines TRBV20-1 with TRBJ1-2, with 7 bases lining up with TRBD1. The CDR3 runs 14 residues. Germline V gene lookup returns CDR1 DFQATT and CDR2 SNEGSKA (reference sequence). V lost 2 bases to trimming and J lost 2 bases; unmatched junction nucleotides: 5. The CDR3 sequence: CSARLGQLNYGYTF. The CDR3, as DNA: TGCAGTGCTAGATTGGGACAGCTGAACTATGGCTACACCTTC.

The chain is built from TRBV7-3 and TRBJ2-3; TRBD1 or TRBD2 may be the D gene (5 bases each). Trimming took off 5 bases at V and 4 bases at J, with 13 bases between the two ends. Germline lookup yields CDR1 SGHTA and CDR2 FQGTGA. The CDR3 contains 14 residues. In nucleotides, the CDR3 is TGTGCCAGCAGCCCTTTTGGGGGATCAGATACGCAGTATTTT. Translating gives CASSPFGGSDTQYF.